This T cell receptor (beta chain) is drawn from a study of T cell responses to AZD1222 COVID-19 vaccine. Findings and limits, study-wide: White British donors predominated, females outnumbered males, and clonal diversity was possibly underestimated. Among spike-specific TCRs, nearly half reportedly target unmutated variant regions.

The protocol was immunoSEQ multiplex PCR, while the TCRdb copy is restricted to in-frame clones and leaves out a portion. Counted here are 100,000 or so clones, approximately 90% occurring once; the ten biggest clones make up roughly 3.1%. J lost 3 bases, V lost 4 bases, and 7 bases had no gene match. The CDR3 sequence is 15 residues long. The germline gives CDR1 SGHDT, CDR2 YYEEEE. On this clone: Its antigen remains unidentified.

The source material was peripheral blood, sampled 28 days after the second AZD1222 dose. This sequence was found in an adult who received the AZD1222 COVID-19 vaccine. This chain links TRBV5-6 with TRBJ2-7; 10 positions agree with TRBD1. The CDR3 DNA is TGTGCCAGCAGCCCCAGGACAGGGGGTTTCTACGAGCAGTACTTC. It encodes CASSPRTGGFYEQYF.